Each of the 9 T cell receptor beta chains below was sequenced from the same sample in a study of blood T cell repertoires in COVID-19. Profiled with immunoSEQ multiplex PCR; TCRdb holds only in-frame clones, not every one. The repertoire holds approximately 70,000 clones, with 65% to 80% as singletons. The sequenced sample was peripheral blood. These receptors were collected from a man in his sixties with active or convalescent COVID-19.

The chain joins TRBV28 to TRBJ1-1; no firm D call. The CDR3 is 13 residues long. The germline CDR1 and CDR2 sequences are MDHEN and SYDVKM. V was shortened by 11 bases and J by 0 bases, with 13 bases between the two germline ends. CDR3 in amino acids: CAVLGGMNTEAFF. The CDR3 nucleotides are TGTGCCGTCCTAGGTGGCATGAACACTGAAGCTTTCTTT.

The V and J genes are TRBV7-3 and TRBJ1-6, with 10 bases lining up with TRBD1. Germline values: CDR1 SGHTA, CDR2 FQGTGA. V lost 5 bases to trimming and J lost 10 bases; unmatched junction nucleotides: 8. The CDR3 consists of 15 residues. CDR3 bases: TGTGCCAGCAGCCCGGTGGGGGGACAGGGGTCACCCCTCCACTTT. This encodes CASSPVGGQGSPLHF.

The chain links TRBV7-9 to TRBJ2-7, with 7 bases matching TRBD1. V dropped 2 bases and J dropped 0; count of bases not matched to a gene: 4. This CDR3 region has 15 residues. Germline V gene sequence: CDR1 SEHNR, CDR2 FQNEAQ (reference sequence). CDR3 region: CASSLYGTDSYEQYF. CDR3 coding DNA: TGTGCCAGCAGCTTATACGGGACAGACTCCTACGAGCAGTACTTC.

This chain connects TRBV5-1 to TRBJ1-1, with D maybe TRBD1 (5 bases). V was pared by 0 bases and J by 6 bases, with 12 bases between. The length of the CDR3 is 14 residues. Germline V gene data show CDR1 as SGHRS and CDR2 as YFSETQ. CDR3 DNA sequence: TGCGCCAGCAGCTTGGGGATAGGGGCAGCTGAAGCTTTCTTT. Its translation is CASSLGIGAAEAFF.

The J gene is TRBJ2-6, the V gene TRBV27, with a tentative D call TRBD1 (6 bases). The CDR3 consists of 17 residues. From germline, CDR1 is MNHEY and CDR2 SMNVEV (reference sequence). Trimming took off 5 bases at V and 0 bases at J, with 14 bases between the two ends. Here the CDR3 DNA reads TGTGCCAGCAGTCCAGGGGACGGCCGCTCTGGGGCCAACGTCCTGACTTTC. It yields the protein CASSPGDGRSGANVLTF.

This rearrangement joins TRBV7-9 to TRBJ1-1, with a tentative D call TRBD1 (6 bases). Trimming took off 1 base at V and 4 bases at J, with 13 bases between the two ends. Germline assignment: CDR1 SEHNR and CDR2 FQNEAQ (reference sequence). The CDR3 has 15 residues. Written as DNA, the CDR3 is TGTGCCAGCAGCTTAGTTCTGGGGGCGGGCACTGAAGCTTTCTTT. Its translation: CASSLVLGAGTEAFF.

V usage is TRBV7-3 and J usage is TRBJ2-2, with TRBD1 as a possible D gene (6 bases). This CDR3 spans 15 amino acids. Looked up from germline, CDR1 is SGHTA and CDR2 is FQGTGA. The germline V and J ends were trimmed by 5 bases and 4 bases, with 14 bases remaining between them. CDR3 DNA: TGTGCCAGCAGCCATCGTAGGACAGCCACCGGGGAGCTGTTTTTT. It translates to CASSHRRTATGELFF.

This rearrangement joins TRBV11-1 to TRBJ1-1; no reliable D call. The germline V gene has CDR1 SGHAT and CDR2 FQDESV (reference sequence). The CDR3 covers 15 residues. V lost 0 bases to trimming and J lost 7 bases, with 15 bases between them. Written as DNA, the CDR3 is TGTGCCAGCAGCTTAGCTTTTGAACCCCCAGGTGAAGCTTTCTTT. Its protein product is CASSLAFEPPGEAFF.

The CDR3 DNA is TGCGCCAGCAGCCAAGCCACTGCGAGCTCCTACGAGCAGTACTTC. Encoded protein: CASSQATASSYEQYF. The chain joins TRBV4-1 to TRBJ2-7; D ambiguous. The CDR3 extends over 15 amino acids. Germline values: CDR1 MGHRA, CDR2 YSYEKL. V was pared by 1 base and J by 0 bases, with 10 bases between.